The 26 T cell receptor beta chains presented below share a single source sample, sequenced in a study of blood T cell repertoires in COVID-19. TCRdb keeps only in-frame clones here, not all; method: immunoSEQ multiplex PCR. The sample shows about 330,000 clones, approximately 88% of them seen only once. The material sequenced was PBMCs or T cells enriched from blood (not recorded which). The receptors were sampled from a man between 25 and 39 years old who had recovered from COVID-19.

The chain recombines TRBV7-9 with TRBJ1-2, with D possibly TRBD1 on 6 matching bases. CDR1 is SEHNR, CDR2 FQNEAQ, per germline (reference sequence). V lost 1 base and J 4 bases, leaving 7 bases between the germline ends. The CDR3 runs 13 residues. The CDR3 loop reads CASSLEQGYGYTF. For the CDR3, the DNA is TGTGCCAGCAGCTTAGAACAGGGCTATGGCTACACCTTC.

V usage is TRBV27 and J usage is TRBJ1-2, with D maybe TRBD1 (6 bases). Looked up from germline, CDR1 is MNHEY and CDR2 is SMNVEV (reference sequence). This CDR3 comprises 15 residues. V was cut by 4 bases and J by 5 bases, with 17 bases left in between. The CDR3 reads CASSSPRGSRYGYTF. The CDR3 DNA sequence: TGTGCCAGCAGTTCACCCAGGGGTTCTCGATATGGCTACACCTTC.

The rearrangement joins TRBV4-2 to TRBJ2-5, with 7 positions matching TRBD1. CDR1 is LGHNA, CDR2 YNFKEQ, per germline. V lost 4 bases to trimming and J lost 0 bases; unmatched junction nucleotides: 2. CDR3 length: 14 residues. The DNA of the CDR3 is TGTGCCAGCAGCCCGGACAGGTACCAAGAGACCCAGTACTTC. Its protein product is CASSPDRYQETQYF.

This chain links TRBV2 with TRBJ2-1, with D possibly matching TRBD2 (6 bases). In germline, CDR1 is SNHLY, CDR2 FYNNEI. The V and J ends lost 6 bases and 2 bases respectively, with 11 bases between them. CDR3 length equals 14 residues. The CDR3 coding sequence is TGTGCCAGCAGCCACCCGGGGGCCTACAATGAGCAGTTCTTC. Its protein product is CASSHPGAYNEQFF.

The chain is built from TRBV10-3 and TRBJ2-7; 7 bases map to TRBD1. The length of the CDR3 is 12 residues. V lost 11 bases, J lost 4 bases, and 8 bases stayed unmatched. Germline V gene sequence: CDR1 ENHRY, CDR2 SYGVKD. Here the CDR3 reads CASTGTAYEQYF. The CDR3, as DNA: TGTGCCTCCACCGGGACAGCATACGAGCAGTACTTC.

The CDR3 loop reads CASSRQGAGYEQYF. Written as DNA, the CDR3 is TGTGCCAGCTCTCGACAGGGGGCAGGGTACGAGCAGTACTTC. The genes are TRBV18 and TRBJ2-7; 10 bases are a match to TRBD1. With 6 bases clipped from V and 4 bases from J, the junction kept 6 bases outside the gene matches. The length of the CDR3 is 14 residues. CDR1 is KGHSH, CDR2 LQKENI, per germline.

The chain combines TRBV24-1 with TRBJ2-1; 9 nucleotides match TRBD1. Per germline, CDR1 KGHDR and CDR2 SFDVKD. The CDR3 has 16 amino acids. With 2 bases clipped from V and 8 bases from J, the junction kept 9 bases outside the gene matches. In DNA, the CDR3 is TGTGCCACCAGTGATTCTTGGACAGGGGAGGTTGATGAGCAGTTCTTC. This translates into CATSDSWTGEVDEQFF.

The chain links TRBV7-8 to TRBJ1-1; no clear D gene. From germline, CDR1 is SGHVS and CDR2 FQNEAQ. CDR3 length: 14 amino acids. The germline V and J ends were trimmed by 1 base and 1 base, with 7 bases remaining between them. The CDR3: CASSLGVWNTEAFF. CDR3 sequence (DNA): TGTGCCAGCAGCTTAGGAGTATGGAACACTGAAGCTTTCTTT.

CDR3 in DNA: TGTGCCAGCAGTTTGGAGGGACTCGCACAGAGAACGCAGTATTTT. Encoded protein: CASSLEGLAQRTQYF. The chain links TRBV28 to TRBJ2-3, with D maybe TRBD2 (6 bases). Germline V gene lookup returns CDR1 MDHEN and CDR2 SYDVKM. The CDR3 runs 15 residues. V lost 3 bases and J lost 9, with 19 bases in between.

Only a few counts were recorded for this clone. The sample carries other DNA sequences with the same CDR3. This chain connects TRBV5-1 to TRBJ2-2; unclear D gene. CDR1 SGHRS and CDR2 YFSETQ come from the germline V gene. This CDR3 region has 14 residues. Between the trimmed V and J ends, which lost 4 bases and 2 bases, there was a span of 9 bases. The DNA of the CDR3 is TGCGCCAGCAGCCCGCCCGGTAACACCGGGGAGCTGTTTTTT. This gives the protein CASSPPGNTGELFF.

The rearrangement uses TRBV28 and TRBJ1-5; 7 bases agree with TRBD1. The CDR3 runs to 16 residues. V dropped 8 bases and J dropped 3; count of bases not matched to a gene: 13. Germline values: CDR1 MDHEN, CDR2 SYDVKM. CDR3 region: CASGQISGQTNQPQHF. For the CDR3, the DNA is TGTGCCAGCGGCCAAATATCGGGACAGACCAATCAGCCCCAGCATTTT.

The chain links TRBV4-2 to TRBJ2-1, with a tentative D call TRBD1 (5 bases). The V gene's germline CDR1 is LGHNA and CDR2 YNFKEQ. This CDR3 has 17 amino acids. The V and J ends lost 1 base and 4 bases respectively, with 17 bases between them. The CDR3: CASSQVGLAELYNEQFF. CDR3 sequence (DNA): TGTGCCAGCAGCCAAGTGGGGCTTGCCGAATTATACAATGAGCAGTTCTTC.

The DNA of the CDR3 is TGTGCCAGCAGCTTGAGGGGGGGCTCCCATTACGAGCAGTACTTC. It translates to CASSLRGGSHYEQYF. V is TRBV5-4 and J is TRBJ2-7, with D tentatively TRBD2 (7 bases). V was shortened by 1 base and J by 4 bases, with 15 bases between the two germline ends. Germline loops: CDR1 SGHNT, CDR2 YYREEE (reference sequence). The CDR3 is 15 residues long. Filled out from reference TRBV5-4 and TRBJ2-7, the complete variable domain reads ETGVTQSPTHLIKTRGQQVTLRCSSQSGHNTVSWYQQALGQGPQFIFQYYREEENGRGNFPPRFSGLQFPNYSSELNVNALELDDSALYLCASSLRGGSHYEQYFGPGTRLTVT.

The chain joins TRBV4-2 to TRBJ2-5, with D maybe TRBD2 (5 bases). V lost 0 bases, J lost 13 bases, and 12 bases lay in between. The length of the CDR3 is 12 residues. The germline V gene has CDR1 LGHNA and CDR2 YNFKEQ. CDR3 DNA sequence: TGTGCCAGCAGCCAAGACACGAGGGTTCTGTACTTC. Its translation is CASSQDTRVLYF.

The chain couples TRBV19 to TRBJ1-2, with TRBD1 as a possible D gene (6 bases). Deletions cut 9 bases from V and 0 bases from J, with 20 bases between. Germline lookup yields CDR1 LNHDA and CDR2 SQIVND (reference sequence). The CDR3 has 16 amino acids. The CDR3 coding sequence is TGTGCCAGCCGAAGCGGGGGGGGGCAGTCTAACTATGGCTACACCTTC. Its protein product is CASRSGGGQSNYGYTF.

The chain couples TRBV19 to TRBJ1-4; D ambiguous. V lost 10 bases and J lost 0, with 9 bases in between. The CDR3 spans 13 residues. Germline V lookup: CDR1 LNHDA, CDR2 SQIVND (reference sequence). For the CDR3, the DNA is TGTGCCACTAGAAACTCAACTAATGAAAAACTGTTTTTT. Protein sequence: CATRNSTNEKLFF.

The chain links TRBV9 to TRBJ1-2; 7 bases are shared with TRBD1. Germline-derived CDR1 and CDR2 are SGDLS and YYNGEE. With V trimmed by 4 bases and J by 1 base, 10 bases remained unmatched. The CDR3 has 16 amino acids. Here the CDR3 reads CASSLRDSDLNYGYTF. In nucleotides, the CDR3 is TGTGCCAGCAGCCTCAGGGACAGCGATCTTAACTATGGCTACACCTTC.

V usage is TRBV10-2 and J usage is TRBJ1-2; D may be TRBD1 (6 bases). The CDR3 has 12 residues. Germline V CDR1 and CDR2: WSHSY, SAAADI. V lost 7 bases to trimming and J lost 3 bases, with 9 bases between them. The CDR3 nucleotides read TGCGCCAGCACGGACAGCTACTATGGCTACACCTTC. Translation: CASTDSYYGYTF.

V usage is TRBV27 and J usage is TRBJ1-1, with D possibly matching TRBD1 (5 bases). The germline V gene has CDR1 MNHEY and CDR2 SMNVEV (reference sequence). V gave up 2 bases and J gave up 3 bases, with 13 bases separating them. CDR3 size: 15 residues. This CDR3 reads CASSLGARTHTEAFF. The CDR3 nucleotides read TGTGCCAGCAGTTTAGGGGCGCGGACGCACACTGAAGCTTTCTTT.

This clone was counted once. The chain couples TRBV28 to TRBJ2-1, with D possibly TRBD2 on 6 matching bases. Trimming took off 2 bases at V and 6 bases at J, with 11 bases between the two ends. The CDR3 is 14 residues long. CDR1 is MDHEN and CDR2 is SYDVKM in the germline V gene. CDR3 in DNA: TGTGCCAGCAGTTTAGGGGGGTTCGGCAATGAGCAGTTCTTC. It is translated as CASSLGGFGNEQFF.

Notes on this clone: Other nucleotide sequences from this sample produce the same CDR3. The rearrangement uses TRBV9 and TRBJ1-4; 10 bases fit TRBD1. Germline V gene sequence: CDR1 SGDLS, CDR2 YYNGEE. Trimming at V came to 3 bases and at J to 3 bases, leaving 2 bases not matched to a gene. This CDR3 contains 15 residues. The CDR3 bases are TGTGCCAGCAGCGCGACAGGGGGCCCTAATGAAAAACTGTTTTTT. It specifies CASSATGGPNEKLFF.

This rearrangement joins TRBV4-1 to TRBJ2-7, with TRBD2 matching over 8 bases. Trimming removed 3 bases from V and 3 bases from J; junction bases left unmatched: 16. Germline V gene data show CDR1 as MGHRA and CDR2 as YSYEKL. The length of the CDR3 is 18 residues. CDR3 nucleotide sequence: TGCGCCAGCAGCCAGTTTGGCGATAGCGGGGCTTTCCTCTACGAGCAGTACTTC. Its protein is CASSQFGDSGAFLYEQYF.

In its sample, this clone was seen a few times. The rearrangement links TRBV11-2 to TRBJ2-1; D is unresolved. This CDR3 has 14 amino acids. The germline V gene has CDR1 SGHAT and CDR2 FQNNGV. V was shortened by 2 bases and J by 7 bases, with 12 bases between the two germline ends. The CDR3 reads CASSLRQVKNEQFF. The DNA for the CDR3 is TGTGCCAGCAGCTTAAGGCAGGTTAAAAATGAGCAGTTCTTC.

This chain links TRBV27 with TRBJ2-2; maybe TRBD1 (5 bases). Per the germline V gene, CDR1 is MNHEY and CDR2 is SMNVEV (reference sequence). V was cut by 2 bases and J by 4 bases, with 8 bases left in between. This CDR3 is 14 amino acids long. CDR3 sequence: CASSLIRATGELFF. CDR3 nucleotides: TGTGCCAGCAGTTTAATCAGGGCCACCGGGGAGCTGTTTTTT.

The rearrangement links TRBV30 to TRBJ2-3; D perhaps matches TRBD2 (6 bases). Trimming took off 0 bases at V and 0 bases at J, with 22 bases between the two ends. This CDR3 spans 19 amino acids. Germline V gene lookup returns CDR1 GTSNPN and CDR2 SVGIG (reference sequence). CDR3 coding DNA: TGTGCCTGGAGTGTACTGCTAGCGAGGTGGCTAGGAAGCACAGATACGCAGTATTTT. This gives the protein CAWSVLLARWLGSTDTQYF.

The table lists this clone with a few counts. The CDR3: CASSRSGGTDTQYF. The CDR3 bases are TGTGCCAGCAGTAGATCAGGGGGCACAGATACGCAGTATTTT. The chain joins TRBV2 to TRBJ2-3; tentative D call: TRBD1 (6 bases). With 5 bases removed from V and 1 base from J, the gap between germline ends came to 10 bases. The CDR3 sequence is 14 residues long. Germline CDR1 SNHLY, CDR2 FYNNEI.